The entry that follows covers one TCR beta chain sequence. The record originates from a study of cytomegalovirus exposure and HLA in healthy donors. The PCR made use of 60 Vbeta and 13 Jbeta primers. Data came from immunoSEQ multiplex PCR; TCRdb stores just in-frame clones and leaves some out. The data hold about 200,000 clones, with 70% to 90% observed a single time. The length of the CDR3 is 17 residues. Germline V gene sequence: CDR1 SGHRS, CDR2 YFSETQ. V shed 3 bases and J shed 0 bases, with 15 bases lying between them. This clonotype was sampled from a man aged 25 to 40 in good health and CMV-seronegative. V usage is TRBV5-1 and J usage is TRBJ2-2; the D gene is possibly TRBD1 (5 bases). The specimen sequenced was PBMCs. CDR3 protein: CASSYVQGAANTGELFF. The CDR3 DNA reads TGCGCCAGCAGCTACGTACAAGGGGCCGCGAACACCGGGGAGCTGTTTTTT.